This entry lists 20 T cell receptor beta chains sequenced from one sample in a study of regulatory T cells in long-lasting Graves disease. As to time point: newly diagnosed GD, antithyroid drugs for less than 3 months. Preparation of the TCR library used RNA extracted from PBMCs. Assembly of TCR beta libraries relied on iRepertoire HTBI primers together with Arm-PCR of CDR3 regions. Each CDR3 protein gets one entry after TCRdb re-called the multiplex PCR reads with MiXCR. The table records about 470,000 distinct CDR3 sequences, approximately 15% of them present only once. In addition, the sample was reused for a study of T cells in Graves' hyperthyroidism and ophthalmopathy.

The sample consisted of peripheral blood mononuclear cells (PBMCs), taken at new diagnosis, from a patient treated with antithyroid drugs. The receptors derive from a woman in her twenties or thirties with Graves disease.

This clonotype was detected only a few times. This sequence joins TRBV7-9 and TRBJ2-1; perhaps D is TRBD1 or TRBD2 (5 bases each). The V gene's germline CDR1 is SEHNR and CDR2 FQNEAQ (reference sequence). Trimming stripped 5 bases from V and 0 bases from J, with 17 bases between. CDR3 size: 17 residues. CDR3 DNA sequence: TGTGCCAGCAGCCCCAACCCGGGGCGAAGCTCCTACAATGAGCAGTTCTTC. This translates into CASSPNPGRSSYNEQFF.

This clonotype was seen repeatedly, ten times or more. The rearrangement joins TRBV3-1 to TRBJ1-2, with D uncertain. Trimming took 0 bases from V and 4 from J, leaving 3 bases between them. From germline, CDR1 is LGHDT and CDR2 YNNKEL (reference sequence). The CDR3 covers 12 residues. CDR3 loop: CASSQDVYGYTF. The CDR3 nucleotides read TGTGCCAGCAGCCAAGATGTCTATGGCTACACCTTC. Complete variable domain (other parts from reference TRBV3-1 and TRBJ1-2): DTAVSQTPKYLVTQMGNDKSIKCEQNLGHDTMYWYKQDSKKFLKIMFSYNNKELIINETVPNRFSPKSPDKAHLNLHINSLELGDSAVYFCASSQDVYGYTFGSGTRLTVV.

J is TRBJ2-7 and V is TRBV6-2 or TRBV6-3, with 12 bases lining up with TRBD2. V shed 7 bases, J shed 2 bases, and the junction held 6 bases outside the gene matches. The CDR3 is 15 amino acids. Germline V CDR1 and CDR2: MNHEY, SVGEGT. CDR3 sequence reads: CASIATSGSPYEQYF. The CDR3 DNA reads as TGTGCCAGCATCGCGACTAGCGGGAGCCCCTACGAGCAGTACTTC.

In its sample, this clonotype was seen many times. The chain uses TRBV12-3 or TRBV12-4 and TRBJ2-1; 9 bases align to TRBD2. Trimming took 6 bases from V and 4 from J; bases not matched to a gene: 7. The CDR3 has 15 residues. CDR3 sequence (DNA): TGTGCCAGCAGCCCGGGACTAGCCAGGTACAATGAGCAGTTCTTC. Translated, it gives CASSPGLARYNEQFF.

V is TRBV7-9 and J is TRBJ1-2; 7 nucleotides align to TRBD1. The length of the CDR3 is 15 residues. J was trimmed by 7 bases and V by 3 bases; bases with no gene match: 11. The germline V gene encodes CDR1 SEHNR and CDR2 FQNEAQ (reference sequence). The CDR3 protein is CASSFPEQGSGGYTF. In nucleotides, the CDR3 is TGTGCCAGCAGCTTCCCAGAACAGGGGAGTGGTGGCTACACCTTC.

This chain uses TRBV18 with TRBJ2-7, with TRBD1 as a possible D gene (7 bases). With 1 base removed from V and 2 bases from J, the gap between germline ends came to 12 bases. The CDR3 covers 15 residues. The germline V gene has CDR1 KGHSH and CDR2 LQKENI. The CDR3 loop is CASSPQAGGTYEQYF. The DNA for the CDR3 is TGTGCCAGCTCACCACAGGCAGGGGGGACCTACGAGCAGTACTTC.

Many counts were recorded for this clonotype. The chain carries TRBV20-1 and TRBJ2-3, with 8 bases that match TRBD2. CDR3 size: 13 residues. Germline V CDR1 and CDR2: DFQATT, SNEGSKA (reference sequence). V was clipped by 3 bases and J by 1 base; unmatched bases: 0. The CDR3 spells CSARREGTDTQYF. The CDR3 coding sequence is TGCAGTGCTAGGCGGGAGGGCACAGATACGCAGTATTTT.

This clonotype has at least ten counts. The V gene is TRBV12-3 or TRBV12-4, the J gene TRBJ2-7; 10 positions agree with TRBD1. With 5 bases clipped from V and 3 bases from J, the junction kept 4 bases outside the gene matches. This CDR3 has 14 amino acids. CDR3 sequence reads: CASSLRDRGYEQYF. CDR3 nucleotides: TGTGCCAGCAGTCTCCGGGACAGGGGCTACGAGCAGTACTTC.

This clonotype was observed many times. The chain uses TRBV6-1 and TRBJ2-3; 8 bases fit TRBD2. Trimming took 4 bases from V and 3 from J; bases not matched to a gene: 12. This CDR3 contains 17 residues. Germline lookup yields CDR1 MNHNS and CDR2 SASEGT. The CDR3 nucleotides read TGTGCCAGCAGTGCACGCCCTCTGGCGGGAGGAACAGATACGCAGTATTTT. Encoded protein: CASSARPLAGGTDTQYF.

This chain's CDR3 is CASSLGGQGAGELFF. The DNA of the CDR3 is TGTGCCAGCAGCTTAGGGGGACAGGGTGCCGGGGAGCTGTTTTTT. The rearrangement joins TRBV7-9 to TRBJ2-2; 9 positions match TRBD1. This CDR3 has 15 amino acids. Losses at the gene ends were 1 base for V and 6 bases for J; bases not matched to a gene: 3. CDR1 and CDR2 from the germline V gene are SEHNR and FQNEAQ (reference sequence).

This clonotype appeared many times. The CDR3 nucleotides read TGTGCCAGCAAAATTCGCCAGCGGAACACTGAAGCTTTCTTT. Translation gives CASKIRQRNTEAFF. The chain combines TRBV28 with TRBJ1-1; D gene unclear. The CDR3 extends over 14 amino acids. The V and J ends lost 7 bases and 1 base respectively, with 13 bases between them. Germline V gives CDR1 MDHEN, CDR2 SYDVKM. Full variable domain (rest looked up from reference TRBV28 and TRBJ1-1): DVKVTQSSRYLVKRTGEKVFLECVQDMDHENMFWYRQDPGLGLRLIYFSYDVKMKEKGDIPEGYSVSREKKERFSLILESASTNQTSMYLCASKIRQRNTEAFFGQGTRLTVV.

This clonotype has a count of ten or more. The J gene is TRBJ2-3, the V gene TRBV3-1, with D perhaps matching TRBD2 (6 bases). The germline V and J ends were trimmed by 4 bases and 0 bases, with 14 bases remaining between them. Looked up from germline, CDR1 is LGHDT and CDR2 is YNNKEL (reference sequence). CDR3 length: 16 residues. This CDR3 is CASSPRAGQSTDTQYF. CDR3 nucleotides: TGTGCCAGCAGCCCCCGAGCGGGTCAAAGCACAGATACGCAGTATTTT.

This clonotype was observed at least ten times. This chain joins TRBV20-1 and TRBJ2-1; 7 bases match TRBD1. Trimming cost V 7 bases and J 5 bases; bases outside gene matches: 8. The CDR3 covers 13 residues. Germline V gene lookup returns CDR1 DFQATT and CDR2 SNEGSKA (reference sequence). CDR3 sequence (DNA): TGCAGTGTCGTGGACAGGACCCACAATGAGCAGTTCTTC. Translated: CSVVDRTHNEQFF.

V gene TRBV6-1 combines with J gene TRBJ1-3; weak D call: TRBD1 (5 bases). Germline CDR1 reads MNHNS; CDR2 reads SASEGT. The CDR3 covers 14 residues. V lost 6 bases and J 2 bases, leaving 11 bases between the germline ends. The CDR3 protein is CASRGEGAGNTIYF. DNA for the CDR3: TGTGCCAGCAGAGGGGAGGGCGCTGGAAACACCATATATTTT.

This clonotype was found many times. The chain links TRBV27 to TRBJ1-1; TRBD1 might be the D (5 bases). Germline lookup yields CDR1 MNHEY and CDR2 SMNVEV (reference sequence). The CDR3 loop spans 16 amino acids. V was trimmed by 0 bases and J by 1 base, leaving 12 bases between them. As DNA, the CDR3 is TGTGCCAGCAGTTTATCCTGGGGGACTGCGAACACTGAAGCTTTCTTT. This sequence encodes CASSLSWGTANTEAFF.

This clonotype was found many times. This rearrangement joins TRBV15 to TRBJ2-7, with 7 positions matching TRBD1. V lost 5 bases and J lost 0; bases outside the gene matches: 7. Germline-derived CDR1 and CDR2 are LNHNV and YYDKDF (reference sequence). The length of the CDR3 is 15 residues. The CDR3 spells CATSQDRPSSYEQYF. CDR3 bases: TGTGCCACCAGCCAGGACAGGCCGAGCTCCTACGAGCAGTACTTC.

In its sample, this clonotype was seen a few times. This may be a read error, as it is one base from a much larger clone. This rearrangement joins TRBV25-1 to TRBJ2-7; weak D call: TRBD1 (6 bases). The CDR3 covers 11 residues. The V end lost 8 bases, the J end lost 1 base, and 6 bases lay between the germline ends. The germline V gene has CDR1 MGHDK and CDR2 SYGVNS. The CDR3 region is CASGTSYEQYF. CDR3 in DNA: TGTGCCAGCGGGACATCCTACGAGCAGTACTTC.

This clonotype was seen more than once but under ten times. The V gene is TRBV28, the J gene TRBJ1-5; the match to TRBD1 covers 10 bases. The V gene's germline CDR1 is MDHEN and CDR2 SYDVKM. After removal of 7 bases from V and 7 bases from J, the junction contained 7 bases not matched to a gene. The CDR3 runs 14 residues. This CDR3 reads CASKGQGFFQPQHF. The CDR3 DNA reads as TGTGCCAGCAAGGGACAGGGGTTTTTCCAGCCCCAGCATTTT.

This clonotype was recorded at least ten times. The chain recombines TRBV6-1 with TRBJ2-7; weak D call: TRBD1 (5 bases). Germline loops: CDR1 MNHNS, CDR2 SASEGT. V lost 3 bases and J lost 2, with 14 bases in between. The CDR3 length is 15 residues. DNA for the CDR3: TGTGCCAGCAGTGATTATACAGGCGAACCCTACGAGCAGTACTTC. Translation: CASSDYTGEPYEQYF.

This clonotype showed up many times. The CDR3 coding sequence is TGTGCCAGCAGTTTTTTTTCCGGGTCTCACGAGCAGTACTTC. Its translation: CASSFFSGSHEQYF. The gene calls are TRBV12-3 or TRBV12-4 and TRBJ2-7; D not certain. V lost 3 bases to trimming and J lost 5 bases, with 14 bases between them. This CDR3 has 14 residues.